Reported below is one TCR beta chain. Its antigen has not been determined. The input lacks base qualities; no much larger clone sits a single base away. The data are from a study of blood T cell repertoires in COVID-19 (dated by TCRdb to the early 2020s). Describing the broader study: The collaborator samples originated in the United States, Italy and Spain and spanned the acute and convalescent phases of COVID-19. The material from the prospective study consisted of cDNA or gDNA derived from T cells, B-cell-depleted T cells, or PBMCs. The dataset comprised deeply sampled blood TCRbeta repertoires from subjects exposed to, actively infected with, or recovered from COVID-19. A freely available public database, intended as a resource for researchers studying the immune response to SARS-CoV-2, is where the repertoires were released. Samples came from the ongoing ImmuneRACE study (first 160 participants) plus 1,254 subjects from 6 global collaborators. Nearly every sample came with metadata listing a de-identified subject ID, COVID-19 status, age in years and sex. HLA class I and class II types, where available, came from metadata supplied by the sample provider rather than from assay-based typing. The study at large found these results: Clinical and demographic metadata were provided uncurated, with the amount varying by source and participant.

The immunoSEQ Assay, a bias-controlled multiplex PCR, was used to amplify TCRbeta CDR3 regions from genomic DNA. Concerning the study's data processing: Within the assay, amplification of reference gene primers was used to estimate how many nucleated cells each sample contained. To quantify the absolute abundance of each unique TCRbeta CDR3 rearrangement, sequence reads were collapsed and filtered. For each sample, productive Simpson clonality was calculated as the square root of Simpson's diversity index across productive rearrangements. TCRdb's version of the immuneACCESS table is confined to in-frame rearrangements and falls short of the full clone set. An unresolved V gene accounts for under half of the shortfall where checked; the remainder is of unknown origin. That table furnishes V, J and clone size, whereas the DNA furnished D and trimming. The sample profile shows some 250,000 clones; about 79% of them were found once. The ten largest clones capture roughly 9.6% of the sample.

Whole blood was collected in K2EDTA tubes by collaborating institutions according to the institutions' own protocols. For TCRbeta analysis, collaborators shipped samples as frozen whole blood, isolated PBMCs, or DNA extracted from either of those sample types. According to the germline V gene, CDR1 reads SNHLY and CDR2 reads FYNNEI. CDR3 length: 16 amino acids, cysteine to phenylalanine. Of the read, only the CDR3 DNA is kept; its 48 bases are in frame from base 1. V is trimmed back by 3 bases and J by 7 bases, and the junction contains 7 bases that no gene match accounts for. The chain is encoded by TRBV2 joined to TRBJ1-5, and TRBD1 matches 12 of the central bases. This TCR was sampled from a woman of 80 years or more with acute or convalescent COVID-19. The sample was peripheral blood. The CDR3 region has the sequence CASSDSGTGGRQPQHF. The DNA sequence is given as TGTGCCAGCAGTGACAGCGGGACAGGGGGCAGACAGCCCCAGCATTTT.